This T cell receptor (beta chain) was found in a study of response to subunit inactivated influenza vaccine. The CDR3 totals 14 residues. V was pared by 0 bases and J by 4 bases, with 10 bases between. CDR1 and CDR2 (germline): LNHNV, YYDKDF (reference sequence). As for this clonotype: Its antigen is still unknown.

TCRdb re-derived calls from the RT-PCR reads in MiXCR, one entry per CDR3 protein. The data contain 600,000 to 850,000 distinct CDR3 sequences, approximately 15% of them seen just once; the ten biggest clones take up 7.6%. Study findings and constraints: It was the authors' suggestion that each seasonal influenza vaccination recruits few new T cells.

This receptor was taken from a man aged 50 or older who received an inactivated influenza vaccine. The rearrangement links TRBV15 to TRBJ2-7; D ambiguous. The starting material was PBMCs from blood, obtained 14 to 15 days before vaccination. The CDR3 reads CATSRDLFLYEQYF. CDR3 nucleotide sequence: TGTGCCACCAGCAGAGACCTATTCCTGTACGAGCAGTACTTC.